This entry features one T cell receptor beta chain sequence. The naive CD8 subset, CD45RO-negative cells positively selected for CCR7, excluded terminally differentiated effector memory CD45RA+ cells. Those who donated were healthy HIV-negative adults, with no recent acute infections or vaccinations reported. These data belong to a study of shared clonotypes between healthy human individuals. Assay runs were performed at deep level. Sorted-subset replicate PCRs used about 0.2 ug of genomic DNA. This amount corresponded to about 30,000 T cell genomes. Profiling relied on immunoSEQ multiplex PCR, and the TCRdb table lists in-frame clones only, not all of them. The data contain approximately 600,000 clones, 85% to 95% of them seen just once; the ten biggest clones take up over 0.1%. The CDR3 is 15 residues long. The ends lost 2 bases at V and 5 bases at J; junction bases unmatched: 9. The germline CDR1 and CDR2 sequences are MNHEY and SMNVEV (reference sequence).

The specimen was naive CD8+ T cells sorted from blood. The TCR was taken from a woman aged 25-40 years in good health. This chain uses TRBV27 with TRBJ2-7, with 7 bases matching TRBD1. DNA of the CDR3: TGTGCCAGCAGTTTAGCAGGGGGATGGGTGAACGAGCAGTACTTC. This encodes CASSLAGGWVNEQYF.